The source of this T cell receptor beta chain is a study of CD8+CD57+ T cells in acquired aplastic anemia. Study context: Recorded DNA amounts for sorted CD4+ and CD8+ cells had an average of approximately 3.2 ug.

This clonotype was observed at least ten times. Patients picked for sequencing had shown CD8+CD57+ cell expansion detected by flow cytometry. TCR beta VDJ and CDR3 profiles were obtained from a genomic DNA template. Via MiXCR, TCRdb re-called the reads, giving one row per CDR3 protein. In the table there are a few hundred thousand distinct CDR3 sequences, about 50% of which are singletons. The CDR3 sequence is 15 residues long. Germline V gene lookup returns CDR1 MNHEY and CDR2 SVGAGI. V gave up 2 bases and J gave up 0 bases, with 5 bases separating them. This sequence joins TRBV6-5 and TRBJ2-6, with unresolved D. The origin of this receptor is a human donor with aplastic anemia. The material sequenced was sorted CD4+, CD8+, or CD8+CD57+ T cells (not recorded which) from PBMCs. The CDR3 bases are TGTGCCAGCAGTTACACAGTCTCTGGGGCCAACGTCCTGACTTTC. It codes for CASSYTVSGANVLTF.